The T cell receptor beta chain under discussion was sequenced for a study of T cell changes during pregnancy in multiple sclerosis. CDR3 length equals 14 residues. Germline CDR1 and CDR2: SGHRS and YFSETQ. V was clipped by 1 base and J by 5 bases; unmatched bases: 5. Generated by immunoSEQ multiplex PCR, the TCRdb table keeps only in-frame clones and is missing some. The table lists 69,000 or so clones, 75% to 95% of them singletons, with 0.29% in the top ten. The source of this sequence is a female donor in good health, enrolled as a control in a pregnancy study. This chain links TRBV5-1 with TRBJ1-2, with 7 bases identical to TRBD1. The sample consisted of CD4+ T cells from peripheral blood mononuclear cells, taken in the third trimester of pregnancy. This CDR3 is CASSLSGDRYGYTF. As DNA, the CDR3 is TGCGCCAGCAGCTTGTCAGGGGACAGATATGGCTACACCTTC. Full variable domain (remainder filled in from reference TRBV5-1 and TRBJ1-2): KAGVTQTPRYLIKTRGQQVTLSCSPISGHRSVSWYQQTPGQGLQFLFEYFSETQRNKGNFPGRFSGRQFSNSRSEMNVSTLELGDSALYLCASSLSGDRYGYTFGSGTRLTVV.